This TCR beta chain was retrieved from a study of neoadjuvant nivolumab and ipilimumab in lung cancer. Study summary: The combination arm added day-1 ipilimumab 1 mg/kg to nivolumab 3 mg/kg on days 1, 15, 29.

Per the germline V gene, CDR1 is MNHEY and CDR2 is SVGAGI. Trimming took 5 bases from V and 5 from J, leaving 8 bases between them. The CDR3 covers 12 residues. Clones were read by immunoSEQ multiplex PCR, and TCRdb kept only the in-frame ones, dropping some. The table has some 30,000 clones, around nine tenths seen once. Findings of the study overall: From pretherapy to surgery, tumor richness and clonality rose with dual therapy.

Details on this clone: No antigen is known for it.

The specimen was peripheral blood, collected after neoadjuvant nivolumab, alone or with ipilimumab, at or shortly before surgery. The V call is TRBV6-5, the J call TRBJ2-3; D remains unclear. The receptor comes from an adult with non-small cell lung cancer. CDR3 nucleotides: TGTGCCAGCAGTACGCGCAGAGATACGCAGTATTTT. Translated: CASSTRRDTQYF.